The TCR beta chain under discussion was sequenced for a study of T cell repertoires in ileal Crohn's disease. Across the whole study: About half received postoperative treatment, about a dozen with thiopurines and around 18 anti-TNF. Points from the study as a whole: Within the first postoperative year, endoscopy came at median roughly 6.9 months.

Time point indicated: neoterminal ileum biopsy at postoperative endoscopy, about 6 months after surgery. The CDR3 loop spans 15 amino acids. CDR1 is MGHRA and CDR2 is YSYEKL in the germline V gene. Trimming at V came to 1 base and at J to 9 bases, leaving 8 bases not matched to a gene. Repertoires were generated with immunoSEQ multiplex PCR, while TCRdb's copy carries only in-frame clones and drops some. The table records about 710 clones, about 92% of them present only once. A remark on this clone: What it recognizes is unknown.

The chain couples TRBV4-1 to TRBJ1-1, with 10 bases aligning to TRBD1. This clonotype originated in an adult with Crohn's disease. What was sequenced was ileal tissue. CDR3 sequence reads: CASSQVATGGLKAFF. The DNA for the CDR3 is TGCGCCAGCAGCCAAGTGGCGACAGGGGGCTTGAAAGCTTTCTTT.